There are a few counts of the clone carrying this T cell receptor (beta chain). The CDR3 spans 14 residues. The V gene lost 1 base and the J gene lost 3 bases, with 10 bases spanning the gap. Germline-derived CDR1 and CDR2 are MNHNS and SASEGT. The sample comes from a study of human T cells and chemical hapten exposure. The time point: pre-sensitization, week 0. Noted treatment: therapeutic diphenylcyclopropenone sensitization with weekly scalp DPC. Blood draws preceded each patch test application. Individual cDNA molecules each carried unique molecular identifiers attached by the library. From the RACE reads, TCRdb called clonotypes with MiXCR, one entry per CDR3 protein. This repertoire shows over 35,000 distinct CDR3 sequences, over 9.5% found once; its top ten account for roughly 6%.

The TCR comes from a man aged 25 to 45 with alopecia areata. Some clones in this sample may be carry-over from other donors' samples. The V call is TRBV6-1, the J call TRBJ2-7, with D perhaps matching TRBD2 (6 bases). Sequences were derived from whole blood, sampled in connection with sensitization to the hapten diphenylcyclopropenone (DPC). The CDR3: CASSEGPGVYEQYF. Written as DNA, the CDR3 is TGTGCCAGCAGTGAAGGCCCGGGGGTCTACGAGCAGTACTTC.